Listed here are 12 T cell receptor beta chains from one sample, sequenced in a study of radiation and T cells in renal cell carcinoma. Clones were sequenced by immunoSEQ multiplex PCR, and TCRdb holds only the in-frame ones, with some missing. The sample holds some 120,000 clones, 65% to 85% seen once. Time point denoted: blood 2 weeks post-SBRT. Treatment noted: 15 Gy SBRT to primary tumor, nephrectomy 4 weeks later. This sample comprised blood, obtained from a patient whose treatment included radiotherapy and nephrectomy. The origin of the receptors is a man aged 45-60 years with renal cell carcinoma.

The CDR3 here is CAWTSGTAYDYNEQFF. In DNA form, the CDR3 reads TGTGCCTGGACCAGCGGGACAGCCTATGATTACAATGAGCAGTTCTTC. The V call is TRBV30, the J call TRBJ2-1, with D possibly called TRBD1 or TRBD2 (7 bases each). V was trimmed by 4 bases and J by 4 bases, leaving 20 bases between them. The CDR3 runs 16 residues. Germline-derived CDR1 and CDR2 are GTSNPN and SVGIG (reference sequence). The full variable domain, in which reference TRBV30 and TRBJ2-1 provide the parts outside the CDR3, is SQTIHQWPATLVQPVGSPLSLECTVEGTSNPNLYWYRQAAGRGLQLLFYSVGIGQISSEVPQNLSASRPQDRQFILSSKKLLLSDSGFYLCAWTSGTAYDYNEQFFGPGTRLTVL.

This sequence joins TRBV30 and TRBJ2-1, with no clear D. This CDR3 region has 14 residues. Trimming cost V 4 bases and J 5 bases, with 15 bases left between them. The V gene's germline CDR1 is GTSNPN and CDR2 SVGIG (reference sequence). CDR3: CAWTTGTSNNEQFF. The CDR3, as DNA: TGTGCCTGGACCACTGGAACTTCGAACAATGAGCAGTTCTTC. Complete variable domain (other parts from reference TRBV30 and TRBJ2-1): SQTIHQWPATLVQPVGSPLSLECTVEGTSNPNLYWYRQAAGRGLQLLFYSVGIGQISSEVPQNLSASRPQDRQFILSSKKLLLSDSGFYLCAWTTGTSNNEQFFGPGTRLTVL.

The gene calls are TRBV7-2 and TRBJ2-1; D not resolved. Germline V gene data show CDR1 as SGHTA and CDR2 as FQGNSA. The ends were cut back, 4 bases at V and 0 bases at J, with 13 bases in the middle. This CDR3 spans 16 amino acids. The CDR3 DNA sequence: TGTGCCAGCAGCTCGGTGGTTTTCAGCTCCTACAATGAGCAGTTCTTC. Protein product: CASSSVVFSSYNEQFF.

As concerns this clone: The sample contains more than one DNA sequence encoding this CDR3. This chain joins TRBV7-9 and TRBJ2-7; D remains unclear. Germline CDR1 and CDR2: SEHNR and FQNEAQ (reference sequence). V was pared by 1 base and J by 4 bases, with 2 bases between. CDR3 length equals 11 residues. The DNA for the CDR3 is TGTGCCAGCAGCTTAGTATACGAGCAGTACTTC. Its translation: CASSLVYEQYF.

The rearrangement links TRBV7-3 to TRBJ2-1; 12 positions agree with TRBD2. Germline CDR1 and CDR2: SGHTA and FQGTGA. The CDR3 extends over 17 amino acids. V lost 5 bases, J lost 7 bases, and 12 bases stayed unmatched. The CDR3 DNA is TGTGCCAGCAGCGCTAGCGGGGGGGCCAAGGGAACAAATGAGCAGTTCTTC. It is translated as CASSASGGAKGTNEQFF.

The rearrangement links TRBV27 to TRBJ2-2, with D tentatively TRBD1 (6 bases). Germline V CDR1 and CDR2: MNHEY, SMNVEV (reference sequence). This CDR3 is built from 16 residues. V was shortened by 2 bases and J by 6 bases, with 16 bases between the two germline ends. CDR3 sequence reads: CASSLLGVGGPGELFF. CDR3 sequence (DNA): TGTGCCAGCAGTTTACTCGGGGTAGGGGGTCCCGGGGAGCTGTTTTTT.

This clone has just a few counts. The chain employs TRBV7-9 and TRBJ1-2, with D unclear. The germline V gene encodes CDR1 SEHNR and CDR2 FQNEAQ (reference sequence). The CDR3 has 12 amino acids. V lost 11 bases, J lost 6 bases, and 16 bases lay in between. In DNA, the CDR3 is TGTGCCGTCCTCGACTTCGAGGATGGCTACACCTTC. Protein sequence: CAVLDFEDGYTF. The full variable domain, in which reference TRBV7-9 and TRBJ1-2 provide the parts outside the CDR3, is DTGVSQNPRHKITKRGQNVTFRCDPISEHNRLYWYRQTLGQGPEFLTYFQNEAQLEKSRLLSDRFSAERPKGSFSTLEIQRTEQGDSAMYLCAVLDFEDGYTFGSGTRLTVV.

Written as DNA, the CDR3 is TGTGCCAGTTCTAGCGGGGGGCAAAACAATGAGCAGTTCTTC. It specifies CASSSGGQNNEQFF. The chain has TRBV6-4 and TRBJ2-1; 11 bases are a match to TRBD2. The V and J ends lost 9 bases and 5 bases, in that order; junction bases with no gene match: 6. CDR3 size: 14 residues. Per the germline V gene, CDR1 is MRHNA and CDR2 is SNTAGT.

The genes are TRBV2 and TRBJ2-5; D may be TRBD2 (5 bases). Trimming pared 7 bases from V and 4 bases from J, leaving 16 bases between. The CDR3 contains 14 residues. Germline V gene lookup returns CDR1 SNHLY and CDR2 FYNNEI. The CDR3 reads CASILQVAGETQYF. DNA for the CDR3: TGTGCCAGCATTCTGCAGGTGGCGGGAGAGACCCAGTACTTC.

This clone was seen just once. This chain joins TRBV5-4 and TRBJ2-3; 7 nucleotides agree with TRBD2. This CDR3 comprises 17 residues. Germline V gives CDR1 SGHNT, CDR2 YYREEE (reference sequence). Germline trimming cut 0 bases from V and 3 bases from J; bases unmatched to any gene: 10. The CDR3 bases are TGTGCCAGCAGCTTGGCTCGGGGAGGGCGGTTTACAGATACGCAGTATTTT. Translated: CASSLARGGRFTDTQYF.

V usage is TRBV5-1 and J usage is TRBJ1-5; 8 positions match TRBD1. Germline CDR1 SGHRS, CDR2 YFSETQ. This CDR3 spans 15 amino acids. V lost 8 bases, J lost 3 bases, and 10 bases stayed unmatched. CDR3 loop: CASSTGQGDNQPQHF. Written as DNA, the CDR3 is TGCGCCAGTAGTACCGGACAGGGCGACAATCAGCCCCAGCATTTT.

The CDR3 bases are TGTGCCTGGAGTGTAGGACTAGCGGGAGTCTACGAGCAGTACTTC. This translates into CAWSVGLAGVYEQYF. The gene calls are TRBV30 and TRBJ2-5; TRBD2 agrees at 13 bases. Judging by the DNA end, TRBJ2-7 fits better; the J call may be wrong. The germline V gene encodes CDR1 GTSNPN and CDR2 SVGIG (reference sequence). The CDR3 totals 15 residues.